The 11 T cell receptor beta chains in this list originate from one sample, sequenced in a study of Graves' ophthalmopathy and Graves' hyperthyroidism. Using RNA transcripts, the TCR beta CDR3 regions were amplified. The workflow started with a first-round RT-PCR run with HTBI primers and then moved on to a second-round multiplex PCR. TCRdb analysed the multiplex PCR reads with MiXCR anew, one entry per CDR3 protein. This sample has 300,000 to 400,000 distinct CDR3 sequences, with 17% found just once. The sequencing sample was made of peripheral blood. These receptors all stem from an adult man with Graves' ophthalmopathy.

The genes are TRBV6-1 and TRBJ2-7; 7 bases match TRBD2. This CDR3 has 14 amino acids. J lost 3 bases, V lost 4 bases, and 6 bases had no gene match. CDR1 and CDR2 from the germline V gene are MNHNS and SASEGT. CDR3 sequence: CASSVGLSLYEQYF. CDR3 DNA: TGTGCCAGCAGTGTGGGACTATCACTCTACGAGCAGTACTTC.

This clonotype has ten or more counts. This rearrangement joins TRBV20-1 to TRBJ1-2; maybe TRBD1 (6 bases). Germline V gene lookup returns CDR1 DFQATT and CDR2 SNEGSKA (reference sequence). Trimming pared 6 bases from V and 1 base from J, leaving 15 bases between. The CDR3 is made up of 14 amino acids. CDR3 DNA sequence: TGCAGTGCGCGAGGCCTGGACAGTAACTATGGCTACACCTTC. Protein product: CSARGLDSNYGYTF.

This clonotype came up many times. The chain uses TRBV19 and TRBJ1-1; D is uncertain. V was trimmed by 5 bases and J by 3 bases, leaving 19 bases between them. This CDR3 spans 16 amino acids. The germline CDR1 and CDR2 sequences are LNHDA and SQIVND (reference sequence). CDR3 DNA: TGTGCCAGTAGTCTGGTTCCAAGGAGGGAGGACACTGAAGCTTTCTTT. Protein product: CASSLVPRREDTEAFF.

This clonotype was detected ten times or more. This chain joins TRBV27 and TRBJ2-7; D call uncertain. V dropped 1 base and J dropped 4 bases, with 17 bases sitting between them. CDR1 and CDR2 (germline): MNHEY, SMNVEV (reference sequence). This CDR3 is built from 16 residues. The CDR3 sequence: CASSLFLVVIGYEQYF. CDR3 coding DNA: TGTGCCAGCAGTTTATTCCTAGTTGTAATCGGTTACGAGCAGTACTTC.

A remark on this clonotype: The CDR3 does not end in the conserved phenylalanine or tryptophan, so this is likely a read error. The J gene is TRBJ2-3, the V gene TRBV6-1, with a tentative D call TRBD1 (5 bases). The CDR3 sequence is 14 residues long. The V and J ends lost 6 bases and 2 bases respectively, with 12 bases between them. Per germline, CDR1 MNHNS and CDR2 SASEGT. The CDR3 region is CASRRTRNTDTQYL. The CDR3 DNA reads as TGTGCCAGCAGAAGGACAAGAAACACAGATACGCAGTATCTT.

On this clonotype itself: A read error may produce the germline difference seen at one junction end. The genes are TRBV7-2 and TRBJ2-2; D may be TRBD1 or TRBD2 (5 bases each). Per germline, CDR1 SGHTA and CDR2 FQGNSA. CDR3 length: 14 amino acids. The DNA for the CDR3 is TGTGCCAGCAGCCAGGGACCCAACACCGAGGAGCTGTTTTTT. Protein sequence: CASSQGPNTEELFF. Full variable domain (rest looked up from reference TRBV7-2 and TRBJ2-2): GAGVSQSPSNKVTEKGKDVELRCDPISGHTALYWYRQSLGQGLEFLIYFQGNSAPDKSGLPSDRFSAERTGGSVSTLTIQRTQQEDSAVYLCASSQGPNTEELFFGEGSRLTVL.

This clonotype was seen ten or more times. This rearrangement joins TRBV20-1 to TRBJ2-5; D might be TRBD1 or TRBD2, each matching 5 bases. The CDR3 consists of 15 residues. Trimming left V 2 bases short and J 0 bases short, with 13 bases between. Germline CDR1 reads DFQATT; CDR2 reads SNEGSKA (reference sequence). In DNA form, the CDR3 reads TGCAGTGCTAGACACCCCCGGGACGACCAAGAGACCCAGTACTTC. Translated: CSARHPRDDQETQYF.

This clonotype showed up many times. The chain's CDR3 is CASRLTDNYGYTF. The DNA of the CDR3 is TGTGCCAGCAGGTTGACAGATAACTATGGCTACACCTTC. The chain uses TRBV6-1 and TRBJ1-2; TRBD1 is a possible D gene (5 bases). The CDR3 consists of 13 residues. The V and J ends lost 6 bases and 1 base respectively, with 9 bases between them. CDR1 is MNHNS and CDR2 is SASEGT in the germline V gene.

This clonotype was detected ten times or more. The chain joins TRBV12-3 or TRBV12-4 to TRBJ2-7; a possible D gene is TRBD2 (6 bases). The V end lost 5 bases, the J end lost 3 bases, and 17 bases lay between the germline ends. The CDR3 has 15 amino acids. CDR3 nucleotide sequence: TGTGCCAGCAGTCCGGAAGACGGGAGATACTACGAGCAGTACTTC. Encoded protein: CASSPEDGRYYEQYF.

This clonotype appeared many times. The chain combines TRBV20-1 with TRBJ1-3; D not certain. CDR1 DFQATT and CDR2 SNEGSKA come from the germline V gene (reference sequence). Trimming removed 5 bases at V and 4 bases at J, with 15 bases between. The CDR3 is made up of 14 amino acids. CDR3 bases: TGCAGTGCTCGATGGGCCTCTGTGGGAAACACCATATATTTT. It yields the protein CSARWASVGNTIYF.

This clonotype was counted at least ten times. The CDR3 carries no conserved terminal phenylalanine or tryptophan, so it likely arises from a read error. The limits of the CDR3 on the DNA are not certain, so only TCRdb's listed CDR3 is given. The chain combines TRBV2 with TRBJ2-7; no check of the table's D call, TRBD2, against the DNA was made. Per germline, CDR1 SNHLY and CDR2 FYNNEI. The CDR3 is 14 amino acids in total, end residues counted. CDR3 in amino acids: CASSQGGLATNQAI.